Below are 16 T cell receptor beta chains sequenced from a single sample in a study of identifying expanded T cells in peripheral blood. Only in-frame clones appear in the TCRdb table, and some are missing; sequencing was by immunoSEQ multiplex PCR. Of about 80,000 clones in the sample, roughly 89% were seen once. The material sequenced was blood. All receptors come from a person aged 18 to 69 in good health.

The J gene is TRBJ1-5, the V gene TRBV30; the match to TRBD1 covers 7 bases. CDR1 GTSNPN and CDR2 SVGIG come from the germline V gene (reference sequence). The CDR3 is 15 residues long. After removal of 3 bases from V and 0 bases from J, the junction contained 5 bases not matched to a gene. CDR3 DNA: TGTGCCTGGAGCCCTGGACAGGTTAGCAATCAGCCCCAGCATTTT. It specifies CAWSPGQVSNQPQHF.

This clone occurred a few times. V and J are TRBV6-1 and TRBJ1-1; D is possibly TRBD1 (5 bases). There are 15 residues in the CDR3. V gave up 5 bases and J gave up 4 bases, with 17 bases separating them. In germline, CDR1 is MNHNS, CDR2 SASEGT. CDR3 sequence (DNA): TGTGCCAGCAGTACCCGGAACGGGGCTGGCACTGAAGCTTTCTTT. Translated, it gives CASSTRNGAGTEAFF.

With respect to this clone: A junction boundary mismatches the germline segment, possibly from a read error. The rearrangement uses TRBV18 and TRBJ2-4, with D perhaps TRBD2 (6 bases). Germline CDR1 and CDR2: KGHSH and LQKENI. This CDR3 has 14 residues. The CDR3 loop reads CASSSTGPGVPLHF. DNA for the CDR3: TGTGCCAGCTCGTCAACTGGCCCGGGGGTTCCCCTCCACTTC.

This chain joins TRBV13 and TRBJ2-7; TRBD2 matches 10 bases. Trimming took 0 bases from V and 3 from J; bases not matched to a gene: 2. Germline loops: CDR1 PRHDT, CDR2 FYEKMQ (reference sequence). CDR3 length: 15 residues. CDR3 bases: TGTGCCAGCAGCTTAGGTAGCGGGGGGAACTACGAGCAGTACTTC. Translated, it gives CASSLGSGGNYEQYF.

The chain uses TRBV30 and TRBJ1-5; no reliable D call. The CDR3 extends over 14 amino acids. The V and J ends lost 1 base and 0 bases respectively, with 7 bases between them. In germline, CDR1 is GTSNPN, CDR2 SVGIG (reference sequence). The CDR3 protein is CAWSGVNSNQPQHF. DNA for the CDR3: TGTGCCTGGAGTGGGGTCAATAGCAATCAGCCCCAGCATTTT.

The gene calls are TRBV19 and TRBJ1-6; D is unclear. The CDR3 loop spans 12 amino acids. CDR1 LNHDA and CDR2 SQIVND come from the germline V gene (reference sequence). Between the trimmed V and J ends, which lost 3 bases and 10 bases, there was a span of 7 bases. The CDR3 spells CASSIPRSPLHF. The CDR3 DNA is TGTGCCAGTAGTATCCCCAGATCACCCCTCCACTTT.

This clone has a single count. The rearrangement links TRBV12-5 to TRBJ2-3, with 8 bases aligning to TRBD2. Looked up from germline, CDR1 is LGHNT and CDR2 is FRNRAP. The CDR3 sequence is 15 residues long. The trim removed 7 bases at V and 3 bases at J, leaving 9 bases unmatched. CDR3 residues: CASVPRGAGTDTQYF. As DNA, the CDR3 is TGTGCTAGTGTCCCGCGGGGGGCTGGGACAGATACGCAGTATTTT.

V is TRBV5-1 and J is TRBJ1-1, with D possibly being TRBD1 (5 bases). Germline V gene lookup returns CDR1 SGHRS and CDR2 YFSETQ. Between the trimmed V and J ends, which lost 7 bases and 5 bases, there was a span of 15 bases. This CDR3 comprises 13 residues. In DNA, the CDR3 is TGCGCCAGCCAAGGGGATCTCGTAACTGAAGCTTTCTTT. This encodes CASQGDLVTEAFF.

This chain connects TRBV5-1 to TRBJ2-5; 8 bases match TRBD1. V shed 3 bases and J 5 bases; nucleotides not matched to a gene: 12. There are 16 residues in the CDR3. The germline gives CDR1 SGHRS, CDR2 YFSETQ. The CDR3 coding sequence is TGCGCCAGCAGCTCTGGCGGAGGCAGGGGGCAGGAGACCCAGTACTTC. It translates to CASSSGGGRGQETQYF.

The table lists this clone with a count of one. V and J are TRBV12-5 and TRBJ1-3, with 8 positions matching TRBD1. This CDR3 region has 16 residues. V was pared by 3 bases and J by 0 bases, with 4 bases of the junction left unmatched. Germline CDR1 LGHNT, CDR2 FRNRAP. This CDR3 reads CASGLTTGGSGNTIYF. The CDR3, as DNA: TGTGCTAGTGGTTTAACCACAGGGGGCTCTGGAAACACCATATATTTT.

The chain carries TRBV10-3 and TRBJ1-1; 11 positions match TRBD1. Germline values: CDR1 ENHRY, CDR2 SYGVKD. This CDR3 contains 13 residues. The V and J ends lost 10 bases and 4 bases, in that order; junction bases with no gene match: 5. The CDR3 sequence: CASSGTGGTEAFF. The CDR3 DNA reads TGTGCCAGCTCCGGGACAGGGGGCACTGAAGCTTTCTTT.

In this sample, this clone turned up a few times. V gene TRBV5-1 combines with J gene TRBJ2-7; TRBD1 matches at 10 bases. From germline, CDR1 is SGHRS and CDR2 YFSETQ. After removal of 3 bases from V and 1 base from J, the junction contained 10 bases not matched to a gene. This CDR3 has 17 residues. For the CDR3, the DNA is TGCGCCAGCAGCTCACCGGGACAGGGGTTATTGTCCTACGAGCAGTACTTC. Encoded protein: CASSSPGQGLLSYEQYF.

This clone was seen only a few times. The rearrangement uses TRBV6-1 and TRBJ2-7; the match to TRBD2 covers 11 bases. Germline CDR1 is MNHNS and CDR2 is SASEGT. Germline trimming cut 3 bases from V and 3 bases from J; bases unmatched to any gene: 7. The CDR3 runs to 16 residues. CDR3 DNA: TGTGCCAGCAGTGACGCTCCTAGCGGGAGGCTCTACGAGCAGTACTTC. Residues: CASSDAPSGRLYEQYF.

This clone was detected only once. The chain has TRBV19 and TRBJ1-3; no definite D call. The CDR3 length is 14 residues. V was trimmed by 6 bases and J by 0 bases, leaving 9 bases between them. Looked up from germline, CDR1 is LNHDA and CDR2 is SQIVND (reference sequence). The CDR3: CASRLTVSGNTIYF. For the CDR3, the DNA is TGTGCCAGTAGATTAACAGTCTCTGGAAACACCATATATTTT.

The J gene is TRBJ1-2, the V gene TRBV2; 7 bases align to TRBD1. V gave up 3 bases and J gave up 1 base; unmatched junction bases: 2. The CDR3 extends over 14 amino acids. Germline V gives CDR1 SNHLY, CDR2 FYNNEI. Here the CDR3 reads CASSDPGGNYGYTF. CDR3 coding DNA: TGTGCCAGCAGTGACCCAGGGGGTAACTATGGCTACACCTTC.

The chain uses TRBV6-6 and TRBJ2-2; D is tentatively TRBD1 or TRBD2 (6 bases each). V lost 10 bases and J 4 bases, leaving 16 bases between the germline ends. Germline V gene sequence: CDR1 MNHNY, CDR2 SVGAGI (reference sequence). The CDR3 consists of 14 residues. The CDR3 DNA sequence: TGTGCCACCCAAGGGGGGCTGGGCACCGGGGAGCTGTTTTTT. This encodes CATQGGLGTGELFF.